Listed below are T cell receptor beta chains from one sample, sequenced in a study of T cells in Graves' hyperthyroidism and ophthalmopathy. TCRdb re-derived calls from the multiplex PCR reads in MiXCR, one entry per CDR3 protein. This table has about 700,000 distinct CDR3 sequences, 14% appearing once. Sequenced sample: blood. Receptor source: a woman younger than 30 with Graves' hyperthyroidism. Both conserved end residues are part of each CDR3. A D gene is named only where the DNA matches it firmly. Part of the rows lack a size; the others show once, few, many or a class for expanded clones.

D: -
J: TRBJ2-1
V: TRBV4-3
size: -
CDR3: CASSTRTLDEQFF
DNA: TGCGCCAGCAGCACGCGTACCTTGGATGAGCAGTTCTTC

D: -
J: TRBJ2-5
V: TRBV7-9
size: -
CDR3: CASSSGLGYQETQHF
DNA: TGTGCCAGCAGCTCGGGGTTAGGTTACCAAGAGACCCAGCACTTC

D: -
J: TRBJ1-2
V: TRBV18
size: many
CDR3: CASSLDRTYGYTF
DNA: TGTGCCAGCTCACTGGACAGAACATATGGCTACACCTTC

D: TRBD1
J: TRBJ1-4
V: TRBV5-1
size: many
CDR3: CASNAGGKEKLFF
DNA: TGCGCCAGCAACGCAGGGGGCAAAGAAAAACTGTTTTTT

D: TRBD2
J: TRBJ2-1
V: TRBV7-9
size: -
CDR3: CASSRGTSGRALIDEQFF
DNA: TGTGCCAGCAGCCGAGGGACTAGCGGGAGGGCCCTCATCGATGAGCAGTTCTTC

D: -
J: TRBJ2-7
V: TRBV20-1
size: many
CDR3: CSARDLKGGGASYEQYF
DNA: TGCAGTGCTAGAGATCTTAAGGGGGGGGGCGCTTCCTACGAGCAGTACTTC

D: -
J: TRBJ1-1
V: TRBV7-9
size: -
CDR3: CASSLAWSLNTEAFF
DNA: TGTGCCAGCAGCTTAGCGTGGAGCCTGAACACTGAAGCTTTCTTT

D: -
J: TRBJ2-3
V: TRBV24-1
size: many
CDR3: CATSDPGPNPKDTQYF
DNA: TGTGCCACCAGTGACCCCGGGCCGAATCCTAAGGATACGCAGTATTTT

D: -
J: TRBJ1-1
V: TRBV7-2
size: many
CDR3: CASSSPRPGTEAFF
DNA: TGTGCCAGCAGCTCCCCGAGGCCTGGGACTGAAGCTTTCTTT

D: TRBD1
J: TRBJ2-7
V: TRBV2
size: many
CDR3: CASKDPGGTYEQYF
DNA: TGTGCCAGCAAAGACCCAGGGGGCACCTACGAGCAGTACTTC

D: -
J: TRBJ1-2
V: TRBV20-1
size: many
CDR3: CSARTTLWVIDYGYTF
DNA: TGCAGTGCTAGGACAACCCTTTGGGTTATCGACTATGGCTACACCTTC

D: -
J: TRBJ2-3
V: TRBV19
size: -
CDR3: CASSGTDTGAQTQYF
DNA: TGTGCCAGTAGCGGGACTGATACAGGGGCCCAGACGCAGTATTTT

D: -
J: TRBJ1-2
V: TRBV6-1
size: -
CDR3: CASSPRAIPRGLYYSTNYGYTF
DNA: TGTGCCAGCAGTCCCCGAGCTATTCCCAGGGGCCTTTACTACTCCACTAACTATGGCTACACCTTC

D: -
J: TRBJ1-5
V: TRBV2
size: -
CDR3: CASSPARQGIQPQHF
DNA: TGTGCCAGCAGCCCCGCTAGGCAGGGGATCCAGCCCCAGCATTTT

D: -
J: TRBJ2-7
V: TRBV4-1
size: few
CDR3: CASSQDRSSAYEQYF
DNA: TGCGCCAGCAGCCAGGATAGGTCCTCAGCCTACGAGCAGTACTTC

D: -
J: TRBJ2-1
V: TRBV27
size: many
CDR3: CASSLADPYNEQFF
DNA: TGTGCCAGCAGTTTAGCGGACCCCTACAATGAGCAGTTCTTC

D: TRBD1
J: TRBJ1-2
V: TRBV7-2
size: -
CDR3: CASRHGTGGGYTF
DNA: TGTGCCAGCAGACACGGGACAGGGGGTGGCTACACCTTC

D: -
J: TRBJ1-1
V: TRBV6-1
size: -
CDR3: CASARDTYPTEAFF
DNA: TGTGCCAGCGCCCGGGACACTTACCCCACTGAAGCTTTCTTT

D: TRBD2
J: TRBJ2-1
V: TRBV10-2
size: many
CDR3: CASRVLLAGEDEQFF
DNA: TGCGCCAGCAGGGTGTTACTAGCGGGAGAGGATGAGCAGTTCTTC

D: -
J: TRBJ1-2
V: TRBV4-1
size: many
CDR3: CASSQVMSTRDWGYTF
DNA: TGCGCCAGCAGCCAAGTCATGTCAACGCGGGACTGGGGCTACACCTTC

D: -
J: TRBJ2-5
V: TRBV6-2/TRBV6-3
size: -
CDR3: CASGNRVETQYF
DNA: TGTGCCAGCGGGAACAGGGTGGAGACCCAGTACTTC

D: TRBD2
J: TRBJ2-1
V: TRBV9
size: many
CDR3: CASSNTGTSGRGEQFF
DNA: TGTGCCAGCAGCAATACCGGGACTAGCGGGAGAGGTGAGCAGTTCTTC

D: TRBD1
J: TRBJ1-2
V: TRBV19
size: many
CDR3: CASSAYRGQNYGYTF
DNA: TGTGCCAGTAGTGCGTACAGGGGGCAGAACTATGGCTACACCTTC

D: -
J: TRBJ1-2
V: TRBV7-2
size: few
CDR3: CASSLVPDYGYTF
DNA: TGTGCCAGCAGCTTAGTACCAGACTATGGCTACACCTTC

D: -
J: TRBJ1-1
V: TRBV27
size: few
CDR3: CASSPSRGGEAFF
DNA: TGTGCCAGCAGCCCCTCGAGGGGCGGTGAAGCTTTCTTT

D: -
J: TRBJ2-5
V: TRBV27
size: many
CDR3: CASSQGGNQYF
DNA: TGTGCCAGCAGTCAGGGGGGCAATCAGTACTTC

D: TRBD2
J: TRBJ2-2
V: TRBV7-8
size: -
CDR3: CAVKSAGGPAGELFF
DNA: TGTGCCGTAAAATCAGCGGGAGGGCCGGCCGGGGAGCTGTTTTTT

D: TRBD2
J: TRBJ2-7
V: TRBV12-3/TRBV12-4
size: many
CDR3: CASSLVLAGESEQYF
DNA: TGTGCCAGCAGTTTGGTACTAGCGGGAGAGAGCGAGCAGTACTTC

D: -
J: TRBJ1-2
V: TRBV20-1
size: many
CDR3: CSARHGPSYGYTF
DNA: TGCAGTGCTAGGCACGGTCCGAGCTATGGCTACACCTTC

D: TRBD2
J: TRBJ2-7
V: TRBV4-3
size: few
CDR3: CASSQAPSSGISYEQYF
DNA: TGCGCCAGCAGCCAAGCCCCCTCTAGCGGGATCTCCTACGAGCAGTACTTC

D: -
J: TRBJ2-7
V: TRBV7-9
size: many
CDR3: CASSSRGGAYEQYF
DNA: TGTGCCAGCAGCTCGAGGGGCGGGGCCTACGAGCAGTACTTC

D: -
J: TRBJ2-1
V: TRBV28
size: many
CDR3: CASSSGGVAYNEQFF
DNA: TGTGCCAGCAGTTCCGGGGGCGTCGCCTACAATGAGCAGTTCTTC

D: TRBD2
J: TRBJ2-7
V: TRBV7-9
size: many
CDR3: CASSLTSGPSYEQYF
DNA: TGTGCCAGCAGTTTGACTAGCGGTCCCTCCTACGAGCAGTACTTC

D: -
J: TRBJ1-5
V: TRBV19
size: -
CDR3: CASTIGGYHQPQHF
DNA: TGTGCCAGTACCATAGGGGGGTACCATCAGCCCCAGCATTTT

D: -
J: TRBJ1-4
V: TRBV6-1
size: few
CDR3: CASSEALGTNEKLFF
DNA: TGTGCCAGCAGTGAAGCTTTGGGGACTAATGAAAAACTGTTTTTT

D: -
J: TRBJ1-2
V: TRBV13
size: many
CDR3: CASNLRGAQPRRPNYGYTF
DNA: TGTGCCAGCAACCTTCGGGGGGCACAGCCCCGCCGGCCTAACTATGGCTACACCTTC

D: -
J: TRBJ2-7
V: TRBV30
size: many
CDR3: CAWSVTGAPNEQYF
DNA: TGTGCCTGGAGTGTAACGGGCGCCCCTAACGAGCAGTACTTC

D: -
J: TRBJ2-4
V: TRBV9
size: many
CDR3: CASSPRDTLGAKNIQYF
DNA: TGTGCCAGCAGCCCTCGGGACACCCTGGGAGCCAAAAACATTCAGTACTTC

D: TRBD1
J: TRBJ1-3
V: TRBV24-1
size: many
CDR3: CATSDPRTGSGNTIYF
DNA: TGTGCCACCAGTGATCCCAGGACAGGCTCTGGAAACACCATATATTTT

D: -
J: TRBJ1-1
V: TRBV29-1
size: many
CDR3: CSVEGLNTEAFF
DNA: TGCAGCGTTGAAGGATTGAACACTGAAGCTTTCTTT

D: TRBD1
J: TRBJ2-7
V: TRBV30
size: many
CDR3: CAWSLQGPHEQYF
DNA: TGTGCCTGGAGCCTACAGGGGCCGCACGAGCAGTACTTC

D: -
J: TRBJ1-1
V: TRBV19
size: -
CDR3: CASSIIQNTEAFF
DNA: TGTGCCAGTAGTATAATCCAGAACACTGAAGCTTTCTTT

D: TRBD2
J: TRBJ2-5
V: TRBV7-2
size: many
CDR3: CASSLVGAGGGETQYF
DNA: TGTGCCAGCAGCTTAGTAGGAGCGGGAGGGGGAGAGACCCAGTACTTC

D: -
J: TRBJ1-5
V: TRBV7-3
size: many
CDR3: CASSLGRHQPQHF
DNA: TGTGCCAGCAGCTTAGGTCGGCATCAGCCCCAGCATTTT

D: -
J: TRBJ2-1
V: TRBV5-1
size: many
CDR3: CASSFVLATFSNEQFF
DNA: TGCGCCAGCAGCTTTGTGCTAGCCACTTTTTCCAATGAGCAGTTCTTC

D: -
J: TRBJ2-7
V: TRBV5-4
size: many
CDR3: CASRNDRSYEQYF
DNA: TGTGCCAGCAGAAACGACAGGTCTTACGAGCAGTACTTC

D: -
J: TRBJ2-5
V: TRBV24-1
size: -
CDR3: CATSAAGLAQETQYF
DNA: TGTGCCACCAGTGCGGCCGGGCTCGCCCAAGAGACCCAGTACTTC

D: -
J: TRBJ2-4
V: TRBV24-1
size: -
CDR3: CATSDASFKNIQYF
DNA: TGTGCCACCAGTGATGCCTCGTTCAAAAACATTCAGTACTTC

D: -
J: TRBJ1-6
V: TRBV5-1
size: few
CDR3: CASSLGQARYSPLHF
DNA: TGCGCCAGCAGCTTGGGACAGGCAAGATATTCACCCCTCCACTTT

D: TRBD2
J: TRBJ2-7
V: TRBV27
size: many
CDR3: CASSSPGLAGSNPYEQYF
DNA: TGTGCCAGCAGTTCGCCGGGACTAGCGGGAAGTAACCCCTACGAGCAGTACTTC

D: -
J: TRBJ1-1
V: TRBV20-1
size: many
CDR3: CSARFWGESNTEAFF
DNA: TGCAGTGCTAGGTTTTGGGGGGAGTCGAACACTGAAGCTTTCTTT

D: -
J: TRBJ2-2
V: TRBV30
size: many
CDR3: CAWSWTALGELFF
DNA: TGTGCCTGGAGTTGGACAGCCCTCGGGGAGCTGTTTTTT

D: TRBD1
J: TRBJ1-1
V: TRBV20-1
size: many
CDR3: CSARDRGRGLGTEAFF
DNA: TGCAGTGCTAGAGATAGGGGCAGGGGGCTCGGCACTGAAGCTTTCTTT

D: TRBD1
J: TRBJ2-5
V: TRBV12-5
size: few
CDR3: CASGGQGRETQYF
DNA: TGTGCTAGTGGCGGACAGGGGCGAGAGACCCAGTACTTC

D: -
J: TRBJ2-7
V: TRBV14
size: many
CDR3: CASSRYRGGEQYF
DNA: TGTGCCAGCAGCCGTTACAGGGGAGGCGAGCAGTACTTC